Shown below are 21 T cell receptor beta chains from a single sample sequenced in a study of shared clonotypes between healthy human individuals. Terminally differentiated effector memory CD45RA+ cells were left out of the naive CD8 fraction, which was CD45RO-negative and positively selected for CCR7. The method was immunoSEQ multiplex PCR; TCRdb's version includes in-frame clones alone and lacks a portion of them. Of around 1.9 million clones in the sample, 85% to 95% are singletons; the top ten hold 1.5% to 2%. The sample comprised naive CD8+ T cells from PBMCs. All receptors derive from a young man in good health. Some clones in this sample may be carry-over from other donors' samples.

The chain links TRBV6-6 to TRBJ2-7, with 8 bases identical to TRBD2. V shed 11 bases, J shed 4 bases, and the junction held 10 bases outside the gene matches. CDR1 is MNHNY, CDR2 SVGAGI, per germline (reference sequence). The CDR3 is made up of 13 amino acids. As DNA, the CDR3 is TGTGCCGCCTCCCGGGGGGGGGTGTACGAGCAGTACTTC. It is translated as CAASRGGVYEQYF.

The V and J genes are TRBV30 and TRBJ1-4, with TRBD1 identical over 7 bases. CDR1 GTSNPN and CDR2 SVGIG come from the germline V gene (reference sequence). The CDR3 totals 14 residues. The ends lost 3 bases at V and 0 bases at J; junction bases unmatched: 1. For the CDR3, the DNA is TGTGCCTGGAGAGGGACAGCAACTAATGAAAAACTGTTTTTT. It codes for CAWRGTATNEKLFF.

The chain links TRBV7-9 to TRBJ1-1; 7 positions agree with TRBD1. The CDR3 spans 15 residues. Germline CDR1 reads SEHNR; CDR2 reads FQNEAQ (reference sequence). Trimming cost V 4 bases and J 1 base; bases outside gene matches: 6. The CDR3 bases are TGTGCCAGCAGCTCCCTACAGGGGTGGAACACTGAAGCTTTCTTT. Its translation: CASSSLQGWNTEAFF.

The CDR3 region is CSVEDDEGGLGAGELFF. CDR3 nucleotides: TGCAGCGTTGAAGATGATGAGGGGGGCTTAGGTGCCGGGGAGCTGTTTTTT. This rearrangement joins TRBV29-1 to TRBJ2-2, with D perhaps being TRBD1 or TRBD2 (6 bases each). V was clipped by 0 bases and J by 6 bases, with 20 bases between them. CDR1 and CDR2 from the germline V gene are SQVTM and ANQGSEA. The CDR3 runs 17 residues.

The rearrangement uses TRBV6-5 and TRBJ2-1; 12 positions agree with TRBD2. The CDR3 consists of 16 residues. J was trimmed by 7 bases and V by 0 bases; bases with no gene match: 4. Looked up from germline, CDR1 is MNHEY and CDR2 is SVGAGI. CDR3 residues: CASSYSTSGRGNEQFF. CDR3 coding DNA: TGTGCCAGCAGTTACTCGACTAGCGGGAGAGGTAATGAGCAGTTCTTC.

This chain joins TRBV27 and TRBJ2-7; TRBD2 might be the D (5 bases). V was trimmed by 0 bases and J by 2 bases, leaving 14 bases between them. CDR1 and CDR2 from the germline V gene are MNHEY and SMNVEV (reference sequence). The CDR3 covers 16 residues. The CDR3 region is CASSLSIGVGTYEQYF. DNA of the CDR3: TGTGCCAGCAGTTTATCGATCGGGGTTGGAACCTACGAGCAGTACTTC.

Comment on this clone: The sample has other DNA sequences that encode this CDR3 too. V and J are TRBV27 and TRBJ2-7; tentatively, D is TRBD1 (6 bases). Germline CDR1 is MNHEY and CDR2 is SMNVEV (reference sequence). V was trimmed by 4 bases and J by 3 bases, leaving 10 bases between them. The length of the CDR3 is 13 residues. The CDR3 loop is CASSWGQGYEQYF. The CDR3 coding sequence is TGTGCCAGCAGTTGGGGGCAGGGCTACGAGCAGTACTTC.

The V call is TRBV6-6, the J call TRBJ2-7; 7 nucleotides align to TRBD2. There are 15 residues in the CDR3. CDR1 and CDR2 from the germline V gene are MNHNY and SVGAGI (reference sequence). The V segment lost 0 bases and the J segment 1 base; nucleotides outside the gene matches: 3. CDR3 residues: CASSYSGGRSYEQYF. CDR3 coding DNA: TGTGCCAGCAGTTACTCCGGCGGGAGATCCTACGAGCAGTACTTC.

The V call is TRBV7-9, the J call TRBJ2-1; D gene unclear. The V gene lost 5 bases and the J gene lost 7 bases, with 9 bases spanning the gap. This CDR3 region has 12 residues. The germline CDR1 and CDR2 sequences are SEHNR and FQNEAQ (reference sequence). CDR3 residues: CASSPNQNEQFF. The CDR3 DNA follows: TGTGCCAGCAGCCCAAACCAAAATGAGCAGTTCTTC.

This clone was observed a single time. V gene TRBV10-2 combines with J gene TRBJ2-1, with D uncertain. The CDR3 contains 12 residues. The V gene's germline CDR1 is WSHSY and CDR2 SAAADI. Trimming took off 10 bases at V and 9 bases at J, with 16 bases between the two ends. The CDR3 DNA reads TGCGCCACCGCCCCGCGGTCAACTGAGCAGTTCTTC. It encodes CATAPRSTEQFF.

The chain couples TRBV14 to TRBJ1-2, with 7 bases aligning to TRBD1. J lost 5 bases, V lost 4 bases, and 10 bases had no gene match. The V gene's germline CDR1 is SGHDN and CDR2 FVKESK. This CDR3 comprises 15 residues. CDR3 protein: CASSPGTAEIYGYTF. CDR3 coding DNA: TGTGCCAGCAGCCCTGGGACAGCTGAGATATATGGCTACACCTTC.

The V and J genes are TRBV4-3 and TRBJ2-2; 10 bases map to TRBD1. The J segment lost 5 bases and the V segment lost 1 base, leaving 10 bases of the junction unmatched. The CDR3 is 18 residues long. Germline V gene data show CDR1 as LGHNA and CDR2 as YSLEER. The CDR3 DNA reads TGCGCCAGCAGCCAAGCGACGGCCGGGACAGGGGAGACCGGGGAGCTGTTTTTT. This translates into CASSQATAGTGETGELFF.

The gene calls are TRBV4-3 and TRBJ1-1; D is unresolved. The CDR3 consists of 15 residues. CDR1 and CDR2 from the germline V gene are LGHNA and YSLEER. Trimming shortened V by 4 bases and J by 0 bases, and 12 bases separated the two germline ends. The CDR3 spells CASSPHTPMNTEAFF. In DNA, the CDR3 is TGCGCCAGCAGCCCGCACACACCTATGAACACTGAAGCTTTCTTT.

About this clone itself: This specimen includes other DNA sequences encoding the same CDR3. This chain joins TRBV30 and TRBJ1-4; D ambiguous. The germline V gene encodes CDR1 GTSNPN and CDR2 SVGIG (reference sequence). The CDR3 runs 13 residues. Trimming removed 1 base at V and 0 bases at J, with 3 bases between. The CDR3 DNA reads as TGTGCCTGGAGTGCAGCAACTAATGAAAAACTGTTTTTT. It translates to CAWSAATNEKLFF.

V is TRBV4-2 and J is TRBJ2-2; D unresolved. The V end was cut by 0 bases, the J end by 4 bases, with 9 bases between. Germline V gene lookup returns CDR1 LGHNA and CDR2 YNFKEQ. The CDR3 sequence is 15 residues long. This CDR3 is CASSQDRDVTGELFF. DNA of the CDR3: TGTGCCAGCAGCCAAGATCGTGACGTCACCGGGGAGCTGTTTTTT.

CDR3 nucleotide sequence: TGTGCCAGCAGCTCCCTCCCGGGGGAGCCGGGACACAGAACATACGAGCAGTACTTC. It specifies CASSSLPGEPGHRTYEQYF. The chain uses TRBV7-9 and TRBJ2-7, with D perhaps assigned TRBD1 or TRBD2 (6 bases each). This CDR3 has 19 amino acids. CDR1 and CDR2 from the germline V gene are SEHNR and FQNEAQ (reference sequence). Trimming shortened V by 4 bases and J by 4 bases, and 29 bases separated the two germline ends.

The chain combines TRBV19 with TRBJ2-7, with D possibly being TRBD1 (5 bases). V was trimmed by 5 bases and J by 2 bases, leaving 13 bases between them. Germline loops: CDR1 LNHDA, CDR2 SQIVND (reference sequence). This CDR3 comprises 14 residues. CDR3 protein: CASSWAGPTYEQYF. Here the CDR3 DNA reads TGTGCCAGTAGTTGGGCAGGGCCTACCTACGAGCAGTACTTC. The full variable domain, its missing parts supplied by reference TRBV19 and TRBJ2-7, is DGGITQSPKYLFRKEGQNVTLSCEQNLNHDAMYWYRQDPGQGLRLIYYSQIVNDFQKGDIAEGYSVSREKKESFPLTVTSAQKNPTAFYLCASSWAGPTYEQYFGPGTRLTVT.

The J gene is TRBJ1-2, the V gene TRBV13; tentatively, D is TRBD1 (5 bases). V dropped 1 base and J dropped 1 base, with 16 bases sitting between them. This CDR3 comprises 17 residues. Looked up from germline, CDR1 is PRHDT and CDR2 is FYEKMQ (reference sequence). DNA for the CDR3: TGTGCCAGCAGCTTAGCCGGTGACAGCCTACTTAACTATGGCTACACCTTC. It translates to CASSLAGDSLLNYGYTF.

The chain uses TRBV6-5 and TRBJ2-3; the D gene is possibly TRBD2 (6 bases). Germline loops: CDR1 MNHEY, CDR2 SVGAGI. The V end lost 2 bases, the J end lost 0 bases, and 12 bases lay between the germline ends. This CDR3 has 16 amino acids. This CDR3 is CASSYHPSGSTDTQYF. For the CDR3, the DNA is TGTGCCAGCAGTTACCACCCGAGCGGGAGCACAGATACGCAGTATTTT.

CDR3 sequence (DNA): TGCAGCGTCCCCGGAGGTCCTGGGACAGGGGGCTCTGGCTACACCTTC. Translation: CSVPGGPGTGGSGYTF. The chain couples TRBV29-1 to TRBJ1-2, with 12 bases fitting TRBD1. V lost 6 bases, J lost 7 bases, and 15 bases stayed unmatched. This CDR3 is built from 16 residues. Germline V gene data show CDR1 as SQVTM and CDR2 as ANQGSEA.

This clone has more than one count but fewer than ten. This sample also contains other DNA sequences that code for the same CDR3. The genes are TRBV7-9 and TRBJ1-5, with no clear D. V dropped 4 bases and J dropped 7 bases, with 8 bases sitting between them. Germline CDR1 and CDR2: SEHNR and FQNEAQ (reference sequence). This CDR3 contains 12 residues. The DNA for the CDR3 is TGTGCCAGCAGCTACCCCGGGCAGCCCCAGCATTTT. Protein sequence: CASSYPGQPQHF. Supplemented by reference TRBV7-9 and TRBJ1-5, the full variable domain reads DTGVSQNPRHKITKRGQNVTFRCDPISEHNRLYWYRQTLGQGPEFLTYFQNEAQLEKSRLLSDRFSAERPKGSFSTLEIQRTEQGDSAMYLCASSYPGQPQHFGDGTRLSIL.